This T cell receptor beta chain was found in a study of cytomegalovirus exposure and HLA in healthy donors. PCR used 60 Vbeta primers and 13 Jbeta primers. The data were produced by immunoSEQ multiplex PCR, yet TCRdb's version contains in-frame clones alone and is incomplete. The sample has about 160,000 clones, roughly four fifths seen once. Germline values: CDR1 LNHDA, CDR2 SQIVND (reference sequence). Trimming pared 0 bases from V and 11 bases from J, leaving 14 bases between. The CDR3 runs 14 residues. Sequenced input: PBMCs. The chain uses TRBV19 and TRBJ1-5; D uncertain. The TCR comes from a woman between 45 and 60 years old in good health and CMV-seropositive. CDR3 sequence: CASSIEGRRAAQHF. The CDR3, as DNA: TGTGCCAGTAGTATAGAGGGCAGGAGGGCGGCCCAGCATTTT.